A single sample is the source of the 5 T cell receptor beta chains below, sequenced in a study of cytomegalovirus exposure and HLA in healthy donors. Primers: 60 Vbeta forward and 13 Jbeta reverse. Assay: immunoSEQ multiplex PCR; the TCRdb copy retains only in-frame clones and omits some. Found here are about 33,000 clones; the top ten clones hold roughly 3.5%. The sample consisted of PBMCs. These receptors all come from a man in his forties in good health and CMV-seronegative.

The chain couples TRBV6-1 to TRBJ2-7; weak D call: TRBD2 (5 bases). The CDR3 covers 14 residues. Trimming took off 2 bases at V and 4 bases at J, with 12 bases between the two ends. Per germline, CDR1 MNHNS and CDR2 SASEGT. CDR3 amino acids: CASSEMWESYEQYF. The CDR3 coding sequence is TGTGCCAGCAGTGAAATGTGGGAGTCGTACGAGCAGTACTTC.

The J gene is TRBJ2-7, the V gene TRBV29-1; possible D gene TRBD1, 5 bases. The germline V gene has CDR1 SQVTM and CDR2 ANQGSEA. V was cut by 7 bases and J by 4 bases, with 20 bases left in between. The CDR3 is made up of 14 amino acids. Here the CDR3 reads CSATPSTGRYEQYF. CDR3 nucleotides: TGCAGCGCCACCCCCTCTACAGGAAGGTACGAGCAGTACTTC.

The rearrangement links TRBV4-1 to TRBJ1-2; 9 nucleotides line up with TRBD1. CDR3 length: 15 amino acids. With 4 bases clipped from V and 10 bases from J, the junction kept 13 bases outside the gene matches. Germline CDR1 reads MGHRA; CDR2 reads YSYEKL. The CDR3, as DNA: TGCGCCAGCAGCCGCATCCGGGACAGGGCCGATGACTACACCTTC. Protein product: CASSRIRDRADDYTF.

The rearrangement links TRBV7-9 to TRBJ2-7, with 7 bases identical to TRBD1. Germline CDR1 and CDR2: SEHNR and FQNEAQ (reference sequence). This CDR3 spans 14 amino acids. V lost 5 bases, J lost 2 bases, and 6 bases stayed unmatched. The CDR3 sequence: CASSPDRSTYEQYF. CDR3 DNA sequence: TGTGCCAGCAGCCCGGACAGGTCAACCTACGAGCAGTACTTC.

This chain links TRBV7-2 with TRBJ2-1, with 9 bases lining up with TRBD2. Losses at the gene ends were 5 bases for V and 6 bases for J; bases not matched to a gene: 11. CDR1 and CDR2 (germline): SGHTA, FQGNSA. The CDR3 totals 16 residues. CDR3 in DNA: TGTGCCAGCAGCGGCCGGACTAGCGTGGGGGGCAATGAGCAGTTCTTC. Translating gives CASSGRTSVGGNEQFF.